Shown below are 10 T cell receptor beta chains from a single sample sequenced in a study of blood T cell repertoires in COVID-19. Profiled with immunoSEQ multiplex PCR; TCRdb holds only in-frame clones, not every one. Here the sample spans about 190,000 clones, roughly 80% being singletons. Sequenced sample: peripheral blood. The source of these receptors is a woman in her 50s with acute or convalescent COVID-19.

The V gene is TRBV5-1, the J gene TRBJ2-1, with 12 bases identical to TRBD2. In germline, CDR1 is SGHRS, CDR2 YFSETQ. The CDR3 sequence is 17 residues long. Trimming cost V 3 bases and J 2 bases; bases outside gene matches: 6. The CDR3 here is CASSSYGLAGTYNEQFF. The CDR3, as DNA: TGCGCCAGCAGCTCGTACGGACTAGCGGGGACCTACAATGAGCAGTTCTTC.

This clone has a handful of counts. This chain connects TRBV28 to TRBJ2-7; 7 bases line up with TRBD1. The CDR3 loop spans 15 amino acids. V trimming: 3 bases; J trimming: 2 bases; junction bases outside the gene matches: 7. The V gene's germline CDR1 is MDHEN and CDR2 SYDVKM. Written as DNA, the CDR3 is TGTGCCAGCAGTTTTCCCCAGGGGGTCCCCTACGAGCAGTACTTC. Its translation is CASSFPQGVPYEQYF.

V is TRBV18 and J is TRBJ2-5, with TRBD1 matching 8 bases. The CDR3 length is 14 residues. The germline gives CDR1 KGHSH, CDR2 LQKENI. The J segment lost 4 bases and the V segment lost 2 bases, leaving 3 bases of the junction unmatched. The CDR3: CASSPSTGGETQYF. The CDR3 DNA reads as TGTGCCAGCTCACCAAGCACAGGGGGAGAGACCCAGTACTTC.

The genes are TRBV19 and TRBJ2-1; TRBD2 matches at 7 bases. Germline assignment: CDR1 LNHDA and CDR2 SQIVND (reference sequence). The CDR3 length is 17 residues. V lost 0 bases, J lost 4 bases, and 9 bases stayed unmatched. The chain's CDR3 is CASSIEGPSGVYNEQFF. The CDR3 nucleotides read TGTGCCAGTAGTATAGAGGGTCCTAGCGGAGTGTACAATGAGCAGTTCTTC.

This clone has a count of ten or more. Other DNA sequences in this specimen translate into the identical CDR3. The chain employs TRBV9 and TRBJ2-3; no clear D. Trimming removed 4 bases at V and 3 bases at J, with 9 bases between. The CDR3 totals 13 residues. In germline, CDR1 is SGDLS, CDR2 YYNGEE. In DNA form, the CDR3 reads TGTGCCAGCAGCCCCTCGAGAACAGATACGCAGTATTTT. Translating it yields CASSPSRTDTQYF.

The V call is TRBV9, the J call TRBJ2-7; weak D call: TRBD1 (6 bases). The CDR3 has 14 residues. Germline values: CDR1 SGDLS, CDR2 YYNGEE. V was pared by 0 bases and J by 2 bases, with 9 bases between. The CDR3 spells CASSVGNRAYEQYF. DNA for the CDR3: TGTGCCAGCAGCGTAGGGAACAGGGCCTACGAGCAGTACTTC.

The chain is built from TRBV6-2 or TRBV6-3 and TRBJ1-1, with D possibly matching TRBD1 (6 bases). CDR3 length: 13 residues. Germline assignment: CDR1 MNHEY and CDR2 SVGEGT. V dropped 6 bases and J dropped 1 base, with 9 bases sitting between them. DNA for the CDR3: TGTGCCAGCAGCAGACAGGAGAACACTGAAGCTTTCTTT. Its translation is CASSRQENTEAFF.

V and J are TRBV10-2 and TRBJ2-7, with a weak D call TRBD1 (5 bases). Germline CDR1 is WSHSY and CDR2 is SAAADI. This CDR3 region has 11 residues. V was pared by 11 bases and J by 3 bases, with 11 bases between. CDR3 DNA: TGCGCCGCAGCGCAGGGCTACGAGCAGTACTTC. It encodes CAAAQGYEQYF.

The chain uses TRBV4-1 and TRBJ1-2; D unresolved. This CDR3 spans 14 amino acids. The V gene's germline CDR1 is MGHRA and CDR2 YSYEKL. The V end was cut by 0 bases, the J end by 6 bases, with 11 bases between. CDR3 loop: CASSQDLSLDGYTF. CDR3 DNA sequence: TGCGCCAGCAGCCAAGATTTGAGTCTCGATGGCTACACCTTC.

The J gene is TRBJ2-3, the V gene TRBV3-1 (or the pseudogene TRBV3-2), with 7 bases aligning to TRBD2. The V gene end was trimmed by 1 base and the J gene end by 4 bases; junction bases not matched to a gene: 8. The germline gives CDR1 LGHDT, CDR2 YNNKEL (reference sequence). The CDR3 covers 16 residues. CDR3 loop: CASSQGLAAGADTQYF. CDR3 in DNA: TGTGCCAGCAGCCAAGGGCTAGCGGCGGGGGCAGATACGCAGTATTTT.